This TCR beta chain was found in a study of identical twins. Germline loops: CDR1 SGHNT, CDR2 YYREEE (reference sequence). J lost 1 base, V lost 3 bases, and 1 base had no gene match. The CDR3 length is 15 residues. One entry per CDR3 protein, called by TCRdb with MiXCR from the 5' RACE reads. The repertoire holds fewer than 650,000 distinct CDR3 sequences, with approximately 10% as singletons. These same records also appear under a second study, on yellow fever vaccine responses in identical twins. As that study records: Reports say the vaccine T cell response in twins looked partly convergent and partly personalized.

The TCR sequence derives from a woman between 18 and 30 years old in good health. The source material was PBMCs. The chain has TRBV5-4 and TRBJ2-1; 10 nucleotides match TRBD1. The CDR3 bases are TGTGCCAGCAGCTGGGACAGGGGTTCCTACAATGAGCAGTTCTTC. Protein product: CASSWDRGSYNEQFF.